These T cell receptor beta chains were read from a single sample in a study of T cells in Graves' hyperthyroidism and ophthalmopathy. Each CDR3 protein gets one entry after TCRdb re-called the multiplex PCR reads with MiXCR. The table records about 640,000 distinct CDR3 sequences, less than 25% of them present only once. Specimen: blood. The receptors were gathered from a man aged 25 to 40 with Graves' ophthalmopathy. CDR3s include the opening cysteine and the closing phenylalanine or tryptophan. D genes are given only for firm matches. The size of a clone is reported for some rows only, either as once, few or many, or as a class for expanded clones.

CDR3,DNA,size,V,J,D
CASSLAGDGNTEAFF,TGTGCCAGCAGCTTGGCGGGGGACGGGAACACTGAAGCTTTCTTT,-,TRBV5-4,TRBJ1-1,-
CASTGTVYEQYF,TGTGCCAGCACCGGGACTGTCTACGAGCAGTACTTC,few,TRBV12-3/TRBV12-4,TRBJ2-7,-
CASSKTSGNTGELFF,TGTGCCAGTAGTAAGACTAGCGGCAACACCGGGGAGCTGTTTTTT,few,TRBV19,TRBJ2-2,TRBD2
CASSIYSGVYNEQFF,TGTGCCAGCAGTATTTACTCGGGGGTTTACAATGAGCAGTTCTTC,-,TRBV27,TRBJ2-1,-
CSVVGRDPNTEAFF,TGCAGCGTTGTTGGACGGGACCCGAACACTGAAGCTTTCTTT,few,TRBV29-1,TRBJ1-1,-
CASSQDAVGGYEQYF,TGCGCCAGCAGCCAAGATGCGGTCGGGGGGTACGAGCAGTACTTC,few,TRBV4-1,TRBJ2-7,TRBD2
CASRYKGIGEQFF,TGTGCCAGCAGGTACAAGGGTATTGGCGAGCAGTTCTTC,few,TRBV6-1,TRBJ2-1,-
CASIGLAGEGYNEQFF,TGTGCCAGCATCGGTTTAGCGGGAGAAGGGTACAATGAGCAGTTCTTC,many,TRBV2,TRBJ2-1,TRBD2
CASSLGPTYTSGRVADTQYF,TGTGCCAGCAGTTTAGGCCCAACCTATACTAGCGGGAGGGTGGCAGATACGCAGTATTTT,few,TRBV28,TRBJ2-3,TRBD2
CASSLYQGTTEAFF,TGCGCCAGCAGCTTGTACCAGGGGACCACTGAAGCTTTCTTT,-,TRBV5-1,TRBJ1-1,-
CASSLGFRGGENTEAFF,TGTGCCAGCAGCTTAGGCTTTAGGGGGGGCGAAAACACTGAAGCTTTCTTT,few,TRBV11-2,TRBJ1-1,-
CAIRRGLTGRGTEAFF,TGTGCCATCCGACGAGGCCTAACAGGGAGGGGTACTGAAGCTTTCTTT,many,TRBV10-3,TRBJ1-1,-
CSVGEGNEQFF,TGCAGCGTTGGGGAGGGAAATGAGCAGTTCTTC,-,TRBV29-1,TRBJ2-1,TRBD2
CASSPGTITYGELFF,TGTGCCAGCAGTCCTGGGACTATTACTTACGGGGAGCTGTTTTTT,-,TRBV6-1,TRBJ2-2,TRBD2
CATTGQEPLNTEAFF,TGTGCCACCACGGGACAGGAGCCCCTGAACACTGAAGCTTTCTTT,many,TRBV24-1,TRBJ1-1,TRBD1
CASSSSPGGDTQYF,TGTGCCAGCAGCTCATCGCCGGGAGGAGATACGCAGTATTTT,few,TRBV7-3,TRBJ2-3,TRBD2
CATKRDSGRAYNEQFF,TGTGCCACCAAAAGGGATAGCGGGAGGGCGTACAATGAGCAGTTCTTC,many,TRBV10-3,TRBJ2-1,TRBD2
CAWSADGYYGYTF,TGTGCCTGGAGTGCGGACGGGTACTATGGCTACACCTTC,few,TRBV30,TRBJ1-2,-
CASSPLIFGNEQFF,TGTGCCAGCAGCCCCCTCATTTTCGGTAATGAGCAGTTCTTC,-,TRBV7-9,TRBJ2-1,-
CASSLGQGRNIQYF,TGTGCCAGCAGCTTAGGCCAGGGAAGGAACATTCAGTACTTC,many,TRBV11-2,TRBJ2-4,-
CASSTFYGSSNQPQHF,TGTGCCAGCAGTACATTTTACGGATCGAGCAATCAGCCCCAGCATTTT,few,TRBV19,TRBJ1-5,-
CASIEPGLAGVNPNSYNEQFF,TGTGCCAGCATCGAACCCGGACTAGCGGGAGTGAACCCTAACTCCTACAATGAGCAGTTCTTC,-,TRBV6-2/TRBV6-3,TRBJ2-1,TRBD2
CASRQGPGTEAFF,TGTGCCAGTAGACAGGGCCCGGGCACTGAAGCTTTCTTT,once,TRBV6-1,TRBJ1-1,TRBD1
CASSQDHGISPLHF,TGTGCCAGCAGCCAAGATCATGGGATTTCACCCCTCCACTTT,few,TRBV14,TRBJ1-6,-
CSAQNPGTYEQYF,TGCAGTGCCCAAAACCCGGGCACCTACGAGCAGTACTTC,few,TRBV20-1,TRBJ2-7,-
CASSDESSGNEQFF,TGTGCCAGCAGTGACGAATCGAGCGGAAATGAGCAGTTCTTC,-,TRBV25-1,TRBJ2-1,-
CATSFPGLAGGPGDAQYF,TGTGCCACCAGCTTCCCGGGACTAGCGGGAGGGCCCGGAGATGCGCAGTATTTT,-,TRBV24-1,TRBJ2-3,TRBD2
CASPPSGSCDEQFF,TGTGCCAGTCCTCCTAGCGGGAGTTGTGATGAGCAGTTCTTC,-,TRBV19,TRBJ2-1,TRBD2
CASSVGGVENEQYF,TGTGCCAGCAGCGTTGGGGGAGTTGAGAACGAGCAGTACTTC,many,TRBV9,TRBJ2-7,-